This entry describes one T cell receptor (beta chain). Its antigen is as yet unknown. One end of the junction fails to match germline, which may point to a read error. These data belong to a study of immune cell composition in non-small cell lung cancer. Findings and limits, study-wide: Dominant in vivo tumour-associated clones were not shown to share tumour-reactive sequences.

DNA was extracted from unsorted cell suspensions stored frozen. CDR1 is SGHAT, CDR2 FQNNGV, per germline. This CDR3 spans 16 amino acids. Sequenced by immunoSEQ multiplex PCR; TCRdb stores in-frame clones only, minus some. The table lists some 2,100 clones, 88% of them singletons. Sequences were obtained from lung tumor tissue. The V gene is TRBV11-2, the J gene TRBJ1-1; 7 nucleotides line up with TRBD1. The sequence was collected from a human donor with non-small cell lung cancer. Written as DNA, the CDR3 is TGTGCCAGCAGTTTAGGGGGCGGGGGCGGAAACACTGAAGCTTTCTTT. Residues: CASSLGGGGGNTEAFF.